The entry below gives a single T cell receptor (beta chain) sequence along with its context. Its antigen has not been determined. Base qualities are not provided; no much larger clone lies one nucleotide away. The immunoSEQ Assay, a bias-controlled multiplex PCR, was used to amplify TCRbeta CDR3 regions from genomic DNA. Per the original workflow: The number of nucleated cells in each sample was estimated by amplification of reference gene primers within the assay. To quantify the absolute abundance of each unique TCRbeta CDR3 rearrangement, sequence reads were collapsed and filtered. Productive Simpson clonality was computed per sample as the square root of Simpson's diversity index over productive rearrangements. Imported from immuneACCESS, the table was reduced by TCRdb to in-frame sequences with V and J called. These copies leave out some clones; in studies compared against another copy, an unresolved V gene accounts for under half, and the cause of the remainder is not known. That table furnishes V, J and clone size, whereas the DNA furnished D and trimming. The sample data list approximately 250,000 clones, and roughly 86% of these were observed just once. The ten top clones hold 1.6% of the sample.

Another Seattle source contributed samples from volunteer blood donors who had recovered from COVID-19. The collaborating institutions used their own protocols to collect whole blood in K2EDTA tubes. For TCRbeta analysis, collaborators shipped samples in one of three forms: frozen whole blood, isolated PBMCs, or DNA extracted from either of those sample types. The data belong to a study of blood T cell repertoires in COVID-19 (dated by TCRdb to 2020 to 2021). Concerning the study at large: Samples covering the acute and convalescent phases of COVID-19 were provided by collaborators in the United States, Italy and Spain. The prospective study material was composed of cDNA or gDNA derived from T cells, B-cell-depleted T cells, or PBMCs. The samples were drawn from two sources: the first 160 participants of the ongoing ImmuneRACE study, and 1,000 to 1,500 subjects contributed by 6 global collaborators. The sample metadata nearly always contained a de-identified subject ID, COVID-19 status, age in years and sex. Where available, HLA class I and class II types were obtained from metadata supplied by the sample provider rather than from assay-based typing. The repertoires were made available in a free public database intended to serve as a resource for research on the immune response to SARS-CoV-2. Deeply sampled blood TCRbeta repertoires from subjects exposed to, actively infected with, or recovered from COVID-19 were included in the dataset.

Broad study findings and their caveats: The quantity of clinical and demographic metadata differed by source and by participant and was supplied without curation.

Trimming takes 0 bases off V and 0 bases off J; junction bases not matched to a gene: 7. CDR1 and CDR2 were assigned from the germline V gene as SGHNT and YENEEA. Reading from cysteine to phenylalanine, the CDR3 counts 20 amino acids. Just CDR3 DNA is preserved here, 60 bases in frame from base 1. The receptor was isolated from a woman in her sixties who had recovered from COVID-19. Here the chain combines TRBV11-3 and TRBJ2-2, and 13 junction bases match TRBD2. Sequenced sample: peripheral blood. The CDR3 loop reads CASSLDLGLAGYPNTGELFF. The nucleotide sequence is given as TGTGCCAGCAGCTTAGATCTGGGACTAGCGGGGTACCCGAACACCGGGGAGCTGTTTTTT.